The rows below give T cell receptor beta chains drawn from one sample of a study of OX40 agonist ivuxolimab in advanced cancers. The data were produced by immunoSEQ multiplex PCR, yet TCRdb's version contains in-frame clones alone and is incomplete. The top ten hold around 0.56% of the sample, which has around 76,000 clones, about 89% seen once. The sample consisted of CD4+ or CD8+ T cells sorted from blood, taken in a trial of the OX40 agonist ivuxolimab. The receptors derive from an adult with an advanced solid tumor such as melanoma, head and neck, liver or kidney cancer. CDR3s include the opening cysteine and the closing phenylalanine or tryptophan. The D gene is left open where the match is weak. Clone size appears in some rows only: once, few, many, or a class for an expanded clone.

clone_size j_call v_call d_call cdr3_nt cdr3_aa
. TRBJ1-5 TRBV6-5 TRBD1 TGTGCCAGCAGGGGGACAGGGAACAATCAGCCCCAGCATTTT CASRGTGNNQPQHF
. TRBJ2-3 TRBV6-5 . TGTGCCAGCAGAAGGGACTTCACAGATACGCAGTATTTT CASRRDFTDTQYF
few TRBJ2-2 TRBV18 . TGTGCCAGCTCACCACTCGGGACAACTACCGGGGAGCTGTTTTTT CASSPLGTTTGELFF
once TRBJ1-2 TRBV18 . TGTGCCAGCTCACCAGGAGGACGGAGTGGCTACACCTTC CASSPGGRSGYTF
. TRBJ1-1 TRBV28 . TGTGCCAGCAGTTCGAGATTGGTAGCTTTCTTT CASSSRLVAFF
. TRBJ2-7 TRBV28 . TGTGCCAGCAGCCAACCCCCGAGAATTGTATTCTACGAGCAGTACTTC CASSQPPRIVFYEQYF
. TRBJ2-1 TRBV5-1 . TGCGCCAGCAGCTTGGAGGGGTGGGGAAGCGAGTTCTTC CASSLEGWGSEFF
. TRBJ1-5 TRBV5-1 . TGCGCCAGCAGCTTGGACAGCATCAATCAGCCCCAGCATTTT CASSLDSINQPQHF
. TRBJ2-1 TRBV28 TRBD2 TGTGCCAGCAGTTTTAACCCCGGGACTAGCGTTTACAATGAGCAGTTCTTC CASSFNPGTSVYNEQFF
. TRBJ2-3 TRBV10-1 . TGCGCCAGCAGTGGTAGCACAGATACGCAGTATTTT CASSGSTDTQYF
. TRBJ2-1 TRBV6-1 . TGTGCCAGCAGTGAAGCCGGGCGGGCAGCTGAGCAGTTCTTC CASSEAGRAAEQFF
few TRBJ1-5 TRBV28 . . CASSSSDRVNQPQHF
few TRBJ2-3 TRBV10-1 TRBD2 TGCGCCAGCAGTGAGTCGGGCGGGGGGGCAAGGACGCAGTATTTT CASSESGGGARTQYF
. TRBJ2-7 TRBV7-2 TRBD2 TGTGCCAGCAGCTTAGGGGGACTAGCGGGGGAGCAGTACTTC CASSLGGLAGEQYF
once TRBJ2-1 TRBV19 TRBD1 TGTGCCAGTAGTATACCGGGGACAGGGTCTCGCAATGAGCAGTTCTTC CASSIPGTGSRNEQFF
. TRBJ1-5 TRBV7-2 . TGTGCCAGCAGCTTAATAAGGGGTACTCAGCCCCAGCATTTT CASSLIRGTQPQHF
. TRBJ1-2 TRBV4-3 . TGCGCCAGCAGCCAAGGGCAGTCCCTATTTAACTATGGCTACACCTTC CASSQGQSLFNYGYTF
once TRBJ1-3 TRBV7-2 . TGTGCCAGCAGCACAGCAGTGGGCTCTGGAAACACCATATATTTT CASSTAVGSGNTIYF
. TRBJ2-1 TRBV20-1 . TGCAGTGCTAGTGGGAGGTATGAGCAGTTCTTC CSASGRYEQFF
. TRBJ2-1 TRBV15 . TGTGCCACCAGCCCGCGGCGGGGGCACTCCTACAATGAGCAGTTCTTC CATSPRRGHSYNEQFF
. TRBJ1-4 TRBV5-1 TRBD1 TGCGCCAGCAGCTTTTTGACAGGGACTGAAAAACTGTTTTTT CASSFLTGTEKLFF
few TRBJ1-4 TRBV29-1 . TGCAGTGGCCAGAGTTATAATGAAAAACTGTTTTTT CSGQSYNEKLFF
. TRBJ1-4 TRBV27 . TGTGCCAGCAGTAGGACCGTTCTGTCTGAAAAACTGTTTTTT CASSRTVLSEKLFF
few TRBJ1-6 TRBV28 . TGTGCCAGCAGCCCGGGGCCGGGGAATAATTCACCCCTCCACTTT CASSPGPGNNSPLHF
. TRBJ2-3 TRBV7-2 TRBD2 TGTGCCAGCAGCTCCGTTGGCGGGGGGAACACAGATACGCAGTATTTT CASSSVGGGNTDTQYF
. TRBJ1-1 TRBV6-1 . TGTGCCAGCAGTGATCCGGGGGCGGACACTGAAGCTTTCTTT CASSDPGADTEAFF
. TRBJ1-1 TRBV4-3 . TGCGCCAGCAGCCAAGTTCCGAACACTGAAGCTTTCTTT CASSQVPNTEAFF
. TRBJ1-2 TRBV5-1 . TGCGCCAGCAGCACGGAGGTTGGGGATGGCTACACCTTC CASSTEVGDGYTF
. TRBJ2-5 TRBV5-4 . TGTGCCAGCAGCCCGGGACGGCTTCAAGAGACCCAGTACTTC CASSPGRLQETQYF
. TRBJ2-7 TRBV5-8 . TGTGCCAGCCGGGGCCGGGCCTCCTACGAGCAGTACTTC CASRGRASYEQYF
. TRBJ1-1 TRBV6-1 . TGTGCCAGCAGTGAATTTTCCAGGGGTCATATGAACACTGAAGCTTTCTTT CASSEFSRGHMNTEAFF
. TRBJ1-6 TRBV2 . TGTGCCAGCAGTGAAGCCGCAGTTAATAATTCACCCCTCCACTTT CASSEAAVNNSPLHF
. TRBJ2-7 TRBV11-2 . TGTGCCAGCAGCTCCCGGCTTCGGGAGCAGTACTTC CASSSRLREQYF
. TRBJ2-5 TRBV5-1 . TGCGCCAGCAGCTTGGCCGGGACATCCCAAGAGACCCAGTACTTC CASSLAGTSQETQYF
. TRBJ1-1 TRBV9 TRBD1 TGTGCCAGCAGCCCCCGACAGGGAAAAGCTTTCTTT CASSPRQGKAFF
. TRBJ2-1 TRBV7-6 TRBD1 TGTGCCAGCAGCTCGGGACAGCCTAACACCTTCTCCTACAATGAGCAGTTCTTC CASSSGQPNTFSYNEQFF
. TRBJ2-2 TRBV18 . TGTGCCAGCTCATCGGACGCTAAGGGCTTCGTCGGGGAGCTGTTTTTT CASSSDAKGFVGELFF
. TRBJ1-1 TRBV9 TRBD1 TGTGCCAGCAGCGTCGGACAGGGTCGGACTGAAGCTTTCTTT CASSVGQGRTEAFF
. TRBJ1-6 TRBV28 . TGTGCCAGCAGTAACCTCGACGGCTATAATTCACCCCTCCACTTT CASSNLDGYNSPLHF
few TRBJ2-7 TRBV7-9 . TGTGCCAGCAGCTTTAGCGGAACCTACGAGCAGTACTTC CASSFSGTYEQYF
once TRBJ1-5 TRBV30 . TGTGCCTGGGCCCTGGGCCAGAATCAGCCCCAGCATTTT CAWALGQNQPQHF
. TRBJ2-4 TRBV7-8 . TGTGCCAGCAGCTTTTCCCTAGCCAAAAACATTCAGTACTTC CASSFSLAKNIQYF
. TRBJ2-5 TRBV27 . TGTGCCAGCAGTTTCACCATGGGGCAGTTGGGAGAGACCCAGTACTTC CASSFTMGQLGETQYF
. TRBJ2-5 TRBV9 . TGTGCCAGCAGCGGACTACAGGGTTATGGGGAGACCCAGTACTTC CASSGLQGYGETQYF
. TRBJ1-5 TRBV5-3 . TGTGCCAGCAGCTCAGACGGGAATCAGCCCCAGCATTTT CASSSDGNQPQHF
. TRBJ1-1 TRBV6-5 . TGTGCCAGCAGCGCCTACCGTGGCACTGAAGCTTTCTTT CASSAYRGTEAFF
. TRBJ2-3 TRBV10-2 TRBD1 TGCGCCAGCCGGGACAGGGAGCGGGGTGGGGAAACAGATACGCAGTATTTT CASRDRERGGETDTQYF
. TRBJ1-1 TRBV2 . TGTGCCAGCAGGGCAGGGATCCTGAACACTGAAGCTTTCTTT CASRAGILNTEAFF
few TRBJ1-2 TRBV30 . TGTGCCTGGAGTGTACTTAACAGGGTCGGCTATGGCTACACCTTC CAWSVLNRVGYGYTF
. TRBJ1-1 TRBV18 TRBD1 TGTGCCAGCTCAGGAATGAGGGGGCGCACTGAAGCTTTCTTT CASSGMRGRTEAFF
. TRBJ1-4 TRBV18 . TGTGCCAGCTCATCGCGGGACACTCACCCAAAACTGTTTTTT CASSSRDTHPKLFF
few TRBJ1-4 TRBV12-5 TRBD1 TGTGCTAGTGGACCTGGGACAGCAAATGAAAAACTGTTTTTT CASGPGTANEKLFF
. TRBJ1-6 TRBV5-1 . TGCGCCAGCAGCTTTTCAGAACCCTATAATTCACCCCTCCACTTT CASSFSEPYNSPLHF
. TRBJ1-5 TRBV5-6 . TGTGCCAGCAGCTCCCTGAACAGGGTGGGGGATCAGCCCCAGCATTTT CASSSLNRVGDQPQHF
. TRBJ1-1 TRBV7-9 . TGTGCCAGCAGCGATCAGGACAGTAGGTTGAACCCTGAAGCTTTCTTT CASSDQDSRLNPEAFF